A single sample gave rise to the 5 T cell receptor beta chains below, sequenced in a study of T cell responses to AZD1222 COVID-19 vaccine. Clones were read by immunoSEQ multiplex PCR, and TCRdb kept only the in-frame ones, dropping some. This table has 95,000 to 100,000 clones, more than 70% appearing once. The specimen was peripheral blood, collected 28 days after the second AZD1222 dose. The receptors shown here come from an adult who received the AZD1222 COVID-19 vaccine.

The CDR3 spells CASRQGASNTGELFF. The CDR3 bases are TGTGCCAGCAGACAGGGGGCCTCGAACACCGGGGAGCTGTTTTTT. The rearrangement joins TRBV6-5 to TRBJ2-2; 9 nucleotides align to TRBD1. The CDR3 spans 15 residues. The V segment lost 6 bases and the J segment 0 bases; nucleotides outside the gene matches: 2. Germline-derived CDR1 and CDR2 are MNHEY and SVGAGI.

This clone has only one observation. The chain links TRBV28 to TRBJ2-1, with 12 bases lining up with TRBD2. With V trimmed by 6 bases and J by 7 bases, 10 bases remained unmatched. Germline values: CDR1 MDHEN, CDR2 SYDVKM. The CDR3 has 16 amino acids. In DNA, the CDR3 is TGTGCCAGCAGCCGGCGACTAGCGGGAGTGAGGAATGAGCAGTTCTTC. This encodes CASSRRLAGVRNEQFF.

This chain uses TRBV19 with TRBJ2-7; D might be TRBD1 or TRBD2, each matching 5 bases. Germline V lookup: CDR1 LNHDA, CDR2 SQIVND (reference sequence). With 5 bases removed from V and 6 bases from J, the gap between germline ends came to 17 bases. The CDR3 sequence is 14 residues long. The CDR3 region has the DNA TGTGCCAGTAGTCCCGGGGCACCTCTAGGCGAGCAGTACTTC. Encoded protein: CASSPGAPLGEQYF.

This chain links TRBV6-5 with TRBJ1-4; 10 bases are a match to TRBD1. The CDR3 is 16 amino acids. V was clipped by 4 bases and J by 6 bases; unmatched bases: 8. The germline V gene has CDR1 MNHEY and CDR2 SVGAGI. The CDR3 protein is CASSSNSGTGDEKLFF. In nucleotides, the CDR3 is TGTGCCAGCAGTTCAAACTCCGGGACAGGGGATGAAAAACTGTTTTTT.

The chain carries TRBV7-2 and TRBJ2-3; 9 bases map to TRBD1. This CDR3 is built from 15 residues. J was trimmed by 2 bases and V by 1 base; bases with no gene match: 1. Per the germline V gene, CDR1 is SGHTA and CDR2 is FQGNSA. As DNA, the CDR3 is TGTGCCAGCAGCTTAGGGGACAGGGCCACAGATACGCAGTATTTT. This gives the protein CASSLGDRATDTQYF.